This is a list of T cell receptor beta chains from one sample in a study of response to subunit inactivated influenza vaccine. One entry per CDR3 protein results from TCRdb running MiXCR on the RT-PCR reads. The table shows about 700,000 distinct CDR3 sequences, with around 15% occurring only once. The starting material was PBMCs from blood, obtained less than 15 days before vaccination. These TCRs come from a man aged 50 or older who received an inactivated influenza vaccine. Both conserved end residues are part of each CDR3. Each record gives: D gene, V gene, J gene, clone size, CDR3 protein, CDR3 DNA. A D gene is named only where the DNA matches it firmly. Size tells how often a clone was seen (once, few, many) or the class of an expanded clone, and some rows leave it out.

D: -; V: TRBV6-2/TRBV6-3; J: TRBJ2-2; size: many; CDR3: CASSYTRRVNTGELFF; DNA: TGTGCCAGCAGTTACACGCGTCGGGTTAACACCGGGGAGCTGTTTTTT
D: -; V: TRBV29-1; J: TRBJ2-1; size: few; CDR3: CSVDYRRINNEQFF; DNA: TGCAGCGTTGACTACCGACGGATTAACAATGAGCAGTTCTTC
D: -; V: TRBV7-9; J: TRBJ2-7; size: few; CDR3: CASSLLANRGGEQYF; DNA: TGTGCCAGCAGCTTACTTGCGAACAGGGGAGGCGAGCAGTACTTC
D: -; V: TRBV2; J: TRBJ2-7; size: -; CDR3: CASTSDPGRQYF; DNA: TGTGCCAGCACGTCGGACCCAGGACGGCAGTACTTC
D: -; V: TRBV28; J: TRBJ1-3; size: few; CDR3: CASSLSRLGNTIYF; DNA: TGTGCCAGCAGTTTATCCAGGCTTGGAAACACCATATATTTT
D: -; V: TRBV9; J: TRBJ1-6; size: -; CDR3: CASSASGLDGRPLHF; DNA: TGTGCCAGCAGCGCTAGTGGTCTGGATGGCAGACCCCTCCACTTT
D: TRBD1; V: TRBV14; J: TRBJ2-4; size: many; CDR3: CASSLTGTGVCYF; DNA: TGTGCCAGCAGCCTAACAGGGACAGGGGTCTGCTACTTC
D: -; V: TRBV5-6; J: TRBJ1-5; size: few; CDR3: CASSLGPPNSNQPQHF; DNA: TGTGCCAGCAGCTTGGGCCCTCCGAATAGCAATCAGCCCCAGCATTTT
D: -; V: TRBV6-5; J: TRBJ2-7; size: -; CDR3: CASSLFRASYEQYF; DNA: TGTGCCAGCAGTTTGTTCCGGGCATCCTACGAGCAGTACTTC
D: -; V: TRBV5-1; J: TRBJ2-7; size: many; CDR3: CASSLRRGRSSYEQYF; DNA: TGCGCCAGCAGCTTGAGGAGGGGGAGATCTAGTTACGAGCAGTACTTC
D: TRBD1; V: TRBV20-1; J: TRBJ2-3; size: -; CDR3: CSATPGQGDTDTQYF; DNA: TGCAGTGCTACGCCGGGACAGGGTGATACAGATACGCAGTATTTT
D: -; V: TRBV7-3; J: TRBJ1-1; size: -; CDR3: CASSLIGRGEAFF; DNA: TGTGCCAGCAGCTTAATAGGTCGCGGTGAAGCTTTCTTT
D: TRBD1; V: TRBV6-4; J: TRBJ1-1; size: few; CDR3: CASSPHRGGSEAFF; DNA: TGTGCCAGCAGCCCCCACAGGGGGGGCTCTGAAGCTTTCTTT
D: -; V: TRBV20-1; J: TRBJ1-1; size: -; CDR3: CSATGTRGTEAFF; DNA: TGCAGTGCTACAGGGACTCGGGGTACTGAAGCTTTCTTT
D: TRBD1; V: TRBV4-1; J: TRBJ1-2; size: few; CDR3: CASRSTGAGGYTF; DNA: TGCGCCAGCAGATCTACAGGGGCGGGTGGCTACACCTTC
D: -; V: TRBV28; J: TRBJ2-6; size: -; CDR3: CASSYGANVLTF; DNA: TGTGCCAGCAGCTACGGGGCCAACGTCCTGACTTTC
D: TRBD2; V: TRBV10-3; J: TRBJ2-7; size: -; CDR3: CAISDLAGGSSYEQYF; DNA: TGTGCCATCAGTGATTTAGCGGGAGGGAGCTCCTACGAGCAGTACTTC
D: -; V: TRBV3-1; J: TRBJ2-7; size: -; CDR3: CASSQGWVRGSYEQYF; DNA: TGTGCCAGCAGCCAAGGGTGGGTAAGGGGCTCCTACGAGCAGTACTTC
D: -; V: TRBV20-1; J: TRBJ2-5; size: few; CDR3: CSSGEETQYF; DNA: TGCAGTTCGGGAGAGGAGACCCAGTACTTC
D: TRBD2; V: TRBV28; J: TRBJ2-5; size: -; CDR3: CASSGSSGAQETQYF; DNA: TGTGCCAGCAGCGGCAGCAGCGGGGCCCAAGAGACCCAGTACTTC
D: -; V: TRBV9; J: TRBJ1-2; size: -; CDR3: CASSSGSTVEGYTF; DNA: TGTGCCAGCAGCTCAGGGAGCACAGTCGAGGGCTACACCTTC
D: TRBD1; V: TRBV13; J: TRBJ2-7; size: -; CDR3: CASSLVGYQGASYEQYF; DNA: TGTGCCAGCAGCTTAGTTGGGTATCAGGGGGCAAGCTACGAGCAGTACTTC
D: TRBD1; V: TRBV28; J: TRBJ2-7; size: -; CDR3: CASRSGQGGEQYF; DNA: TGTGCCAGCAGGTCGGGACAGGGGGGCGAGCAGTACTTC
D: -; V: TRBV11-3; J: TRBJ1-1; size: -; CDR3: CASSLGGDLGTEAFF; DNA: TGTGCCAGCAGCTTAGGGGGGGACCTGGGGACTGAAGCTTTCTTT
D: -; V: TRBV27; J: TRBJ2-5; size: few; CDR3: CASSRSGWGQETQYF; DNA: TGTGCCAGCAGTCGCAGTGGATGGGGACAAGAGACCCAGTACTTC
D: TRBD1; V: TRBV15; J: TRBJ2-3; size: -; CDR3: CATSGQGMRSTDTQYF; DNA: TGTGCCACCAGCGGACAGGGAATGCGGAGCACAGATACGCAGTATTTT
D: -; V: TRBV7-8; J: TRBJ2-1; size: few; CDR3: CASSLVLGDEQFF; DNA: TGTGCCAGCAGCTTAGTTCTAGGCGATGAGCAGTTCTTC
D: -; V: TRBV2; J: TRBJ2-3; size: -; CDR3: CASSVSWGIDTQYF; DNA: TGTGCCAGCAGTGTGTCATGGGGTATAGATACGCAGTATTTT
D: -; V: TRBV2; J: TRBJ2-7; size: few; CDR3: CATRTALRSSYEQYF; DNA: TGTGCCACTAGGACAGCCCTAAGGAGCTCCTACGAGCAGTACTTC
D: -; V: TRBV4-1; J: TRBJ1-4; size: few; CDR3: CASSPPGGELKEKLFF; DNA: TGCGCCAGCAGCCCCCCTGGGGGGGAGCTGAAGGAAAAACTGTTTTTT
D: TRBD1; V: TRBV30; J: TRBJ2-5; size: -; CDR3: CAWREKQGARQTQYF; DNA: TGTGCCTGGAGGGAGAAACAGGGGGCTCGGCAGACCCAGTACTTC
D: TRBD1; V: TRBV7-9; J: TRBJ2-5; size: -; CDR3: CASSLNRGRKTQYF; DNA: TGTGCCAGCAGCTTAAACAGGGGGCGAAAGACCCAGTACTTC
D: TRBD1; V: TRBV5-1; J: TRBJ2-2; size: many; CDR3: CASRTTGEAGELFF; DNA: TGCGCCAGCAGAACGACAGGGGAGGCCGGGGAGCTGTTTTTT
D: -; V: TRBV12-3/TRBV12-4; J: TRBJ1-1; size: many; CDR3: CASSLRGTNTEAFF; DNA: TGTGCCAGCAGTTTGAGGGGAACGAACACTGAAGCTTTCTTT
D: -; V: TRBV30; J: TRBJ2-7; size: few; CDR3: CAWSVHEGYEQYF; DNA: TGTGCCTGGAGTGTACACGAGGGTTACGAGCAGTACTTC
D: -; V: TRBV7-9; J: TRBJ2-1; size: many; CDR3: CASSSRLPGRWDEQFF; DNA: TGTGCCAGCAGCTCAAGGCTCCCAGGGCGGTGGGATGAGCAGTTCTTC
D: -; V: TRBV20-1; J: TRBJ1-5; size: -; CDR3: CSASVGNSNKPQHF; DNA: TGCAGTGCTTCAGTCGGGAATAGCAATAAGCCCCAGCATTTT
D: -; V: TRBV3-1; J: TRBJ1-5; size: -; CDR3: CASSLWDRQPQHF; DNA: TGTGCCAGCAGCCTCTGGGACCGCCAGCCCCAGCATTTT
D: -; V: TRBV2; J: TRBJ2-7; size: -; CDR3: CASSRTESIYEQYF; DNA: TGTGCCAGCAGTCGGACAGAGAGCATTTACGAGCAGTACTTC
D: -; V: TRBV11-2; J: TRBJ1-1; size: -; CDR3: CASSLRAGVTEAFF; DNA: TGTGCCAGCAGCTTAAGGGCAGGGGTTACTGAAGCTTTCTTT
D: -; V: TRBV6-1; J: TRBJ2-3; size: -; CDR3: CASSSSGSPTSRTDTQYF; DNA: TGTGCCAGCAGCTCTTCCGGGAGCCCAACCAGCCGTACAGATACGCAGTATTTT
D: -; V: TRBV4-2; J: TRBJ2-3; size: -; CDR3: CASSATIRRDTDTQYF; DNA: TGTGCCAGCAGCGCTACGATTCGTCGGGACACAGATACGCAGTATTTT
D: TRBD2; V: TRBV12-3/TRBV12-4; J: TRBJ2-1; size: -; CDR3: CASSIVAGRRNEQFF; DNA: TGTGCCAGCAGCATCGTAGCGGGGCGTCGCAATGAGCAGTTCTTC
D: -; V: TRBV12-3/TRBV12-4; J: TRBJ2-1; size: many; CDR3: CASSLALARDEQFF; DNA: TGTGCCAGCAGTTTAGCTTTAGCGAGGGATGAGCAGTTCTTC
D: TRBD1; V: TRBV10-3; J: TRBJ2-5; size: -; CDR3: CAISDLRTGDQETQYF; DNA: TGTGCCATCAGTGACCTCCGGACAGGGGACCAAGAGACCCAGTACTTC